This T cell receptor beta chain was captured by sequencing in a study of cytomegalovirus exposure and HLA in healthy donors. Sequencing was performed with immunoSEQ multiplex PCR; in TCRdb, only in-frame clones are kept and a portion is missing. The table lists 190,000 or so clones, 65% to 85% of them singletons. The study's findings and limits: Many donors shared some public TCRs, even though most TCR sequences were rare.

Trimming removed 5 bases from V and 0 bases from J; junction bases left unmatched: 4. This CDR3 is 15 amino acids long. Germline assignment: CDR1 SGHVS and CDR2 FQNEAQ. Comments on this clone: Antigen specificity is unknown.

This clonotype was sampled from a woman in her late teens or twenties in good health and CMV-seropositive. Material for sequencing was PBMCs. The genes are TRBV7-8 and TRBJ1-3; 7 positions match TRBD1. CDR3 amino acids: CASSQRDSSGNTIYF. The CDR3 DNA follows: TGTGCCAGCAGCCAGAGGGACAGCTCTGGAAACACCATATATTTT.